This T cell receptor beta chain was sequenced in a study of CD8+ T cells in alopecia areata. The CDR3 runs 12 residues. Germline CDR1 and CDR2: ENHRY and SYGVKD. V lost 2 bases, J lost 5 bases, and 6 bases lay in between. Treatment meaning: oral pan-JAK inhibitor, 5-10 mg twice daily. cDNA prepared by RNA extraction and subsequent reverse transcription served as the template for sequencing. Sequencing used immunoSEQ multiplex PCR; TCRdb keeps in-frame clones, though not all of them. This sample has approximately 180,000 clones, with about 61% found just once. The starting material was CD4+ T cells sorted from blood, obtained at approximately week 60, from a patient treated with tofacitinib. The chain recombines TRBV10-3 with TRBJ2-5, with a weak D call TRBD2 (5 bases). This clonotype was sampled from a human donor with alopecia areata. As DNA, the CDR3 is TGTGCCATCAGTGAGGGGGAGGAGACCCAGTACTTC. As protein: CAISEGEETQYF.